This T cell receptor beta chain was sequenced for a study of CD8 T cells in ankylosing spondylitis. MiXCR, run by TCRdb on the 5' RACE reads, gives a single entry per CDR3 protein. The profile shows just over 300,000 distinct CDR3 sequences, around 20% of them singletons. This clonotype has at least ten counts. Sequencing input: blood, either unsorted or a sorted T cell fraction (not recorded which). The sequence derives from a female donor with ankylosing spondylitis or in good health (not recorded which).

The CDR3 region is CASSLDEISEPQHF. The CDR3, as DNA: TGTGCCAGCAGCCTAGACGAGATTAGCGAGCCCCAGCATTTT. The V gene is TRBV12-3 or TRBV12-4, the J gene TRBJ1-5; no clear D gene. The ends were cut back, 6 bases at V and 8 bases at J, with 17 bases in the middle. This CDR3 region has 14 residues.